Sequencing of this T cell receptor beta chain was carried out in a study of identical twins. Unique molecular identifiers were present on cDNA, and template switching added a universal primer site. TCRdb passed the 5' RACE reads through MiXCR, listing each CDR3 protein once. The sample yields 1,800,000 or so distinct CDR3 sequences, about 30% seen once. With respect to this clonotype: At one end, the junction sequence differs from germline, possibly due to a read error.

The sequenced material came from cord blood. This TCR came from a newborn girl in good health.

The CDR3 DNA reads as TGTGCCAGCAGCTTAAAGCGACAGGGGGCTGGCTGCACCTTC. Translating it yields CASSLKRQGAGCTF. The chain combines TRBV7-9 with TRBJ1-2; TRBD1 matches 10 bases. CDR1 is SEHNR, CDR2 FQNEAQ, per germline (reference sequence). The CDR3 is 14 residues long.